These 2 T cell receptor beta chains were all obtained from the same sample, sequenced in a study of T cells in narcolepsy. This table comes from immunoSEQ multiplex PCR, and its TCRdb copy is limited to in-frame clones, with some not included. The sample consists of approximately 32,000 clones, around 90% of them appearing once. Sequencing was performed on CD45RA- memory CD4+ T cells from PBMCs. The receptors were gathered from a human donor with narcolepsy.

The chain carries TRBV5-4 and TRBJ2-1; 12 nucleotides align to TRBD2. The germline CDR1 and CDR2 sequences are SGHNT and YYREEE (reference sequence). V lost 5 bases, J lost 4 bases, and 7 bases stayed unmatched. CDR3 length equals 16 residues. CDR3 amino acids: CASRPTSGGVYNEQFF. The CDR3 bases are TGTGCCAGCAGGCCGACTAGCGGGGGAGTATACAATGAGCAGTTCTTC.

CDR3 sequence reads: CASSPRPGGANVLTF. CDR3 DNA: TGTGCCAGCAGTCCCCGCCCGGGTGGGGCCAACGTCCTGACTTTC. The chain links TRBV2 to TRBJ2-6, with D unresolved. The V gene's germline CDR1 is SNHLY and CDR2 FYNNEI. The CDR3 covers 15 residues. Trimming left V 5 bases short and J 3 bases short, with 11 bases between.